This T cell receptor beta chain was sequenced for a study of T cells in Graves' hyperthyroidism and ophthalmopathy. Amplified TCR beta CDR3 regions derived from RNA transcripts. Researchers ran a first-round RT-PCR on the TCR CDR3 using the HTBI primer set. TCRdb used MiXCR to reprocess the multiplex PCR reads, holding one entry per CDR3 protein. The profile shows around 300,000 distinct CDR3 sequences, approximately 15% of them singletons. Per germline, CDR1 SEHNR and CDR2 FQNEAQ (reference sequence). The CDR3 totals 16 residues. The V end lost 5 bases, the J end lost 4 bases, and 19 bases lay between the germline ends. In this sample, this clonotype turned up many times. Newly diagnosed hyperthyroidism, duration under 2 months, in patients aged 18 to 65. Thyroid ultrasound, orbital computed tomography, clinical symptoms, and serum thyroxine and TRAb underpinned diagnoses.

This sequence joins TRBV7-9 and TRBJ2-3; D is unclear. The receptor was derived from a woman aged 25 to 39 with Graves' hyperthyroidism. Sequencing was carried out using blood. CDR3 in amino acids: CASSGRAGYGADTQYF. The CDR3 DNA follows: TGTGCCAGCAGCGGACGGGCTGGCTATGGGGCAGATACGCAGTATTTT.